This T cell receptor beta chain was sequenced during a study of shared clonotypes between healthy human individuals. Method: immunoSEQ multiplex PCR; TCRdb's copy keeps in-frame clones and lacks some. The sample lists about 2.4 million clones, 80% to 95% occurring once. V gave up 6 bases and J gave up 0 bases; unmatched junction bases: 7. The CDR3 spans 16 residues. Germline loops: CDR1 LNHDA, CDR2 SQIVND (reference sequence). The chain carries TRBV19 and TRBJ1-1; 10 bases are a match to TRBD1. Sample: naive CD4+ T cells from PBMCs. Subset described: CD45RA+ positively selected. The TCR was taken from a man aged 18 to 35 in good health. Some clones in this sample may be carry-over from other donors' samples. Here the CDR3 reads CASRPGQGMVNTEAFF. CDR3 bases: TGTGCCAGTAGACCGGGACAGGGGATGGTGAACACTGAAGCTTTCTTT.